The 10 T cell receptor beta chains presented below share a single source sample, sequenced in a study of T cell responses to AZD1222 COVID-19 vaccine. Here immunoSEQ multiplex PCR was the method, and the copy in TCRdb shows in-frame clones only, minus some. The data show roughly 150,000 clones, under 95% seen once. The specimen was peripheral blood, collected on day 0 of AZD1222 vaccination. The receptors originated from an adult in good health.

The rearrangement joins TRBV4-2 to TRBJ1-2; a possible D gene is TRBD1 (6 bases). This CDR3 spans 15 amino acids. V lost 4 bases to trimming and J lost 1 base, with 13 bases between them. Germline V gene sequence: CDR1 LGHNA, CDR2 YNFKEQ. The CDR3 is CASSPGGGRNYGYTF. The CDR3 DNA sequence: TGTGCCAGCAGCCCTGGGGGGGGGCGTAACTATGGCTACACCTTC.

This clone was detected a few times. The chain links TRBV7-2 to TRBJ2-7; 8 bases fit TRBD1. CDR3 size: 15 residues. CDR1 and CDR2 from the germline V gene are SGHTA and FQGNSA. Trimming removed 5 bases from V and 2 bases from J; junction bases left unmatched: 8. The chain's CDR3 is CASSGSRDRPYEQYF. In DNA form, the CDR3 reads TGTGCCAGCAGCGGGAGCCGGGACAGGCCCTACGAGCAGTACTTC.

Regarding this clone: No DNA is shown, since the ends of the CDR3 on it are uncertain; the CDR3 is the one TCRdb lists. CDR3 protein: CARSFIPPRGVGSGNTIYF. V gene TRBV7-5 combines with J gene TRBJ1-3. TRBV7-5 counts as a pseudogene. The CDR3 length equals 19 residues, ends included.

A few counts support this clone. The gene calls are TRBV6-1 and TRBJ1-3; no firm D call. Germline V gene sequence: CDR1 MNHNS, CDR2 SASEGT. This CDR3 contains 13 residues. The ends were cut back, 3 bases at V and 4 bases at J, with 7 bases in the middle. CDR3 residues: CASSDIGGNTIYF. CDR3 DNA sequence: TGTGCCAGCAGTGATATTGGGGGAAACACCATATATTTT.

V is TRBV27 and J is TRBJ1-1; D remains unclear. Germline loops: CDR1 MNHEY, CDR2 SMNVEV (reference sequence). Trimming stripped 0 bases from V and 7 bases from J, with 9 bases between. The CDR3 has 13 residues. The CDR3 coding sequence is TGTGCCAGCAGTTTATCGGGGTTCGGTGAAGCTTTCTTT. It specifies CASSLSGFGEAFF.

The V call is TRBV11-2, the J call TRBJ1-1, with D tentatively TRBD1 (5 bases). CDR1 and CDR2 from the germline V gene are SGHAT and FQNNGV. This CDR3 has 12 amino acids. V lost 3 bases and J lost 4, with 6 bases in between. Written as DNA, the CDR3 is TGTGCCAGCAGCTTCGGGGGCACTGAAGCTTTCTTT. It specifies CASSFGGTEAFF.

This chain uses TRBV5-4 with TRBJ2-2; a possible D gene is TRBD2 (6 bases). The CDR3 length is 15 residues. V was clipped by 4 bases and J by 1 base, with 11 bases between them. Germline V gene data show CDR1 as SGHNT and CDR2 as YYREEE (reference sequence). The CDR3 region has the DNA TGTGCCAGCAGCACGGGGAGGCTGAACACCGGGGAGCTGTTTTTT. It is translated as CASSTGRLNTGELFF.

V gene TRBV4-3 combines with J gene TRBJ2-2, with unresolved D. Trimming removed 0 bases at V and 8 bases at J, with 13 bases between. The CDR3 extends over 15 amino acids. Germline assignment: CDR1 LGHNA and CDR2 YSLEER. The CDR3, as DNA: TGCGCCAGCAGCCAAGATCGAAGTAGGGCGGGGGAGCTGTTTTTT. It codes for CASSQDRSRAGELFF.

The chain joins TRBV6-6 to TRBJ2-5; D might be TRBD1 or TRBD2, each matching 6 bases. The V end lost 3 bases, the J end lost 5 bases, and 10 bases lay between the germline ends. The CDR3 has 13 amino acids. CDR1 and CDR2 from the germline V gene are MNHNY and SVGAGI (reference sequence). CDR3 DNA: TGTGCCAGCAGTTATCAAGGGGGGGAGACCCAGTACTTC. Encoded protein: CASSYQGGETQYF.

The CDR3 loop reads CAISQGDYGYTF. CDR3 in DNA: TGTGCCATCAGTCAGGGGGACTATGGCTACACCTTC. This chain joins TRBV10-3 and TRBJ1-2, with 7 bases lining up with TRBD1. V trimming: 5 bases; J trimming: 3 bases; junction bases outside the gene matches: 0. Germline V gene sequence: CDR1 ENHRY, CDR2 SYGVKD. The CDR3 extends over 12 amino acids.